This T cell receptor beta chain stems from a study of early T cells in non-severe SARS-CoV-2 infection. Study overall: Bulk RNA from unsorted whole blood was sequenced; chains were unpaired.

Overall study results and limits: Matching against VDJdb likely underestimated virus-specific expansions, favoring anti-spike CD8.

TCRdb processed the 5' RACE reads anew with MiXCR; each CDR3 protein has one entry. Of roughly 26,000 distinct CDR3 sequences listed, more than 4.5% are singletons. CDR3 length: 15 residues. V gave up 3 bases and J gave up 2 bases; unmatched junction bases: 5. The V gene's germline CDR1 is KGHSH and CDR2 LQKENI. For this clonotype: Antigen: not known.

The chain uses TRBV18 and TRBJ2-7; 9 bases fit TRBD2. This TCR was sampled from an adult who was a healthcare worker with PCR-confirmed SARS-CoV-2 infection or an uninfected control (not recorded which). The specimen sequenced was whole blood. CDR3 bases: TGTGCCAGCTCACCTAGCCTAGCGGGGCCCTACGAGCAGTACTTC. It codes for CASSPSLAGPYEQYF.